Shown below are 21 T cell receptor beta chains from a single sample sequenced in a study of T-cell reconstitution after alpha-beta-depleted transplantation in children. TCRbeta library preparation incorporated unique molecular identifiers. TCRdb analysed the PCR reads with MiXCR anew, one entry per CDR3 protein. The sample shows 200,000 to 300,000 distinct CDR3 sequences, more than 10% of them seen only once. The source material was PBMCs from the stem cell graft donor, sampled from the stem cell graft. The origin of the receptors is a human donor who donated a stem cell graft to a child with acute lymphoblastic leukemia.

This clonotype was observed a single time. CDR3 sequence (DNA): TGTGCCAGTAGTATTGGCCAGGGGAATTCACCCCTCCACTTT. This gives the protein CASSIGQGNSPLHF. The chain links TRBV19 to TRBJ1-6, with a weak D call TRBD1 (6 bases). Per the germline V gene, CDR1 is LNHDA and CDR2 is SQIVND (reference sequence). This CDR3 has 14 residues. Trimming shortened V by 3 bases and J by 7 bases, and 10 bases separated the two germline ends.

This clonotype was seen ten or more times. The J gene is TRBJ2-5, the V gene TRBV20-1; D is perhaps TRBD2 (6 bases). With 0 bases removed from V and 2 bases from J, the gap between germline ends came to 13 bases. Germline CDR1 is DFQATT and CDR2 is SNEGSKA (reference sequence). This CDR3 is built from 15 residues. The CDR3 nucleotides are TGCAGTGCTAGAGATTACCTCGGGACTCAAGAGACCCAGTACTTC. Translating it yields CSARDYLGTQETQYF.

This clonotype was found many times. The CDR3 bases are TGCAGCGTTGCGGTAGCGAACACTGAAGCTTTCTTT. Amino acids: CSVAVANTEAFF. This chain uses TRBV29-1 with TRBJ1-1, with D unresolved. With 4 bases removed from V and 1 base from J, the gap between germline ends came to 7 bases. The CDR3 is made up of 12 amino acids. The germline CDR1 and CDR2 sequences are SQVTM and ANQGSEA.

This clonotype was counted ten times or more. The CDR3 is CASSQDALSGNTIYF. The CDR3 DNA is TGTGCCAGCAGCCAAGATGCCCTTTCCGGAAACACCATATATTTT. The V and J genes are TRBV4-2 and TRBJ1-3; D is uncertain. Germline CDR1 and CDR2: LGHNA and YNFKEQ. The V and J ends lost 0 bases and 4 bases respectively, with 10 bases between them. The CDR3 runs 15 residues.

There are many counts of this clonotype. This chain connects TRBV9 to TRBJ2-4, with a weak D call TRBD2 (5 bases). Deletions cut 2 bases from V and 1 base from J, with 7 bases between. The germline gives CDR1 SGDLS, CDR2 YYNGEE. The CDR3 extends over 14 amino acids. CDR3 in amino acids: CASSVGEAKNIQYF. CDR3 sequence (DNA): TGTGCCAGCAGCGTCGGGGAGGCCAAAAACATTCAGTACTTC.

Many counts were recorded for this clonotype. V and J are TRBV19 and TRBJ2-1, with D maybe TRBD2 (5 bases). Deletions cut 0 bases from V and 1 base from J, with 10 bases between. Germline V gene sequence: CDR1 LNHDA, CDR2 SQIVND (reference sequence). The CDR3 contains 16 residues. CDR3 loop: CASSIDGQRSYNEQFF. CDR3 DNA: TGTGCCAGTAGTATAGATGGCCAGCGGTCCTACAATGAGCAGTTCTTC.

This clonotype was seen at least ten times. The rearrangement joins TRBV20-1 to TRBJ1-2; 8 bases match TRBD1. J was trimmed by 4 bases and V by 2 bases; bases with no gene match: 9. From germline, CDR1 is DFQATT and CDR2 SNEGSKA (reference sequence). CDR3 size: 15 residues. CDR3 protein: CSARTTGEVFYGYTF. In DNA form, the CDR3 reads TGCAGTGCTAGAACGACAGGGGAAGTTTTCTATGGCTACACCTTC.

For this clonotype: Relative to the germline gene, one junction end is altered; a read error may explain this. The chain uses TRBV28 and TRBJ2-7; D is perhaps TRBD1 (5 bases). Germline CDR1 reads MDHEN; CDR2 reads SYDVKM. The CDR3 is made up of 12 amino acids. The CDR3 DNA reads TGTGCCAGCAGTTCCTCGAACAGGCGCATCGGTTTC. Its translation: CASSSSNRRIGF.

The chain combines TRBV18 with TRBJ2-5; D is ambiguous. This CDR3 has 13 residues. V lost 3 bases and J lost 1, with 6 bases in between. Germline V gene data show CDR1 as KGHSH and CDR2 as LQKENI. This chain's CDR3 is CASSPASQETQYF. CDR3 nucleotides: TGTGCCAGCTCACCCGCCTCCCAAGAGACCCAGTACTTC.

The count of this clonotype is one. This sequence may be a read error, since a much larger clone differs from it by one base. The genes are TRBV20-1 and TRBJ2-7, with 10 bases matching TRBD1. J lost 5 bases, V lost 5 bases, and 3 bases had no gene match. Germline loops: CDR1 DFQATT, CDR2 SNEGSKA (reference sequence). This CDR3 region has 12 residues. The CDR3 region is CSAGTGAHEQYF. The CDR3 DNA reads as TGCAGTGCTGGGACAGGGGCCCACGAGCAGTACTTC.

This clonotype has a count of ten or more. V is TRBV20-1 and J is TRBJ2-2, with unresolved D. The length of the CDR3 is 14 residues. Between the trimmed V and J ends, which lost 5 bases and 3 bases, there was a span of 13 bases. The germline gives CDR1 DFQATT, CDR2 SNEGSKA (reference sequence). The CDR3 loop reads CSASDLGDTGELFF. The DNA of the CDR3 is TGCAGTGCTTCTGATCTTGGGGACACCGGGGAGCTGTTTTTT.

The CDR3 reads CASRSLVSLSYEQYF. CDR3 DNA sequence: TGTGCCAGCAGGTCGTTGGTATCCCTTTCCTACGAGCAGTACTTC. V gene TRBV28 combines with J gene TRBJ2-7; D gene ambiguous. V lost 6 bases and J lost 1, with 16 bases in between. Per the germline V gene, CDR1 is MDHEN and CDR2 is SYDVKM. The CDR3 is made up of 15 amino acids.

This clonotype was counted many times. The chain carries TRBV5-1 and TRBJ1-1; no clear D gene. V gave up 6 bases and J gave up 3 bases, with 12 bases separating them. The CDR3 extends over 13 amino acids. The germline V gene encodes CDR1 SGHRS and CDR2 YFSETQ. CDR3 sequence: CASKKLSHTEAFF. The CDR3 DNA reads TGCGCCAGCAAGAAGTTGTCTCACACTGAAGCTTTCTTT.

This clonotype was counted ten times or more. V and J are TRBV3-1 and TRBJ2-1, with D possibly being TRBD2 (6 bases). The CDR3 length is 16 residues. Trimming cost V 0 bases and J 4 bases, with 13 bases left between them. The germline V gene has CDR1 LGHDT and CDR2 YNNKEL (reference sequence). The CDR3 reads CASSQDSGGTYNEQFF. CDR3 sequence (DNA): TGTGCCAGCAGCCAAGATTCTGGAGGGACGTACAATGAGCAGTTCTTC.

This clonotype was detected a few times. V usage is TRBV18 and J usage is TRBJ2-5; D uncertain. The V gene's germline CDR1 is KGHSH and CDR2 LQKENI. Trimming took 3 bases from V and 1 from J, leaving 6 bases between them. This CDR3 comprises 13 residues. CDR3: CASSPSVQETQYF. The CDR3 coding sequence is TGTGCCAGCTCACCTTCTGTCCAAGAGACCCAGTACTTC.

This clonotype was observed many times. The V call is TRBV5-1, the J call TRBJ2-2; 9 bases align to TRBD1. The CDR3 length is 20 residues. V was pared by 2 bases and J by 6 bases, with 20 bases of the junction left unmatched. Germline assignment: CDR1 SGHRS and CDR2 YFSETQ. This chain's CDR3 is CASSFSGPWNRGLDAGELFF. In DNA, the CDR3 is TGCGCCAGCAGCTTTTCCGGACCTTGGAACAGGGGGCTTGATGCCGGGGAGCTGTTTTTT.

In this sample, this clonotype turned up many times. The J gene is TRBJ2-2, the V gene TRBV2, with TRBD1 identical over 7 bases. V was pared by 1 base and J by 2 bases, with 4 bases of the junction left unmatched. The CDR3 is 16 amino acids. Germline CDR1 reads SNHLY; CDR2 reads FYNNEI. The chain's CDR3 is CASSEGQGLNTGELFF. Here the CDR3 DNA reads TGTGCCAGCAGTGAAGGACAGGGCTTAAACACCGGGGAGCTGTTTTTT.

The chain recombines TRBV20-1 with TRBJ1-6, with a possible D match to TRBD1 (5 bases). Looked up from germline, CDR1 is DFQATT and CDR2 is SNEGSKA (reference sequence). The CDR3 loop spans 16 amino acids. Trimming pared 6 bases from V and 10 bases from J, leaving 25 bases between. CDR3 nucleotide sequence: TGCAGTGCCCCCCTCGGGGGTCTGACCGCCCTCTCACCCCTCCACTTT. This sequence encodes CSAPLGGLTALSPLHF.

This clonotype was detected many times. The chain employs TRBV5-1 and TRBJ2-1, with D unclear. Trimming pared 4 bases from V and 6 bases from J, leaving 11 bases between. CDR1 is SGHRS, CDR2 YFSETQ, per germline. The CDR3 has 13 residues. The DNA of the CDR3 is TGCGCCAGCAGCACCGCAGAGTCCAATGAGCAGTTCTTC. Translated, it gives CASSTAESNEQFF.

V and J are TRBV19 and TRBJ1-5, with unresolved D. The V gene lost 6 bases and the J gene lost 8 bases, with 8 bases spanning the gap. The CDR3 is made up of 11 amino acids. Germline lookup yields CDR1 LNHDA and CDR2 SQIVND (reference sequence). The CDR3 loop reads CASRGLEPQHF. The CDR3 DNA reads TGTGCCAGTAGGGGGTTGGAGCCCCAGCATTTT.

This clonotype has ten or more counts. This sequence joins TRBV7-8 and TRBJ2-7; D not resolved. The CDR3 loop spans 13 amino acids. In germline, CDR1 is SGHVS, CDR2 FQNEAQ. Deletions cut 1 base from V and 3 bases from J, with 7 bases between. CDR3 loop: CASSLEQLYEQYF. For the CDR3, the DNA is TGTGCCAGCAGCTTAGAACAGCTCTACGAGCAGTACTTC.